The sequence of this T cell receptor beta chain was determined in a study of OX40 agonist ivuxolimab in advanced cancers. About the research overall: The patients got ivuxolimab, which is an agonistic anti-OX40 (CD134) antibody. Patients with hepatocellular carcinoma, melanoma, renal cell or head and neck cancer made up the dose-escalation patients.

In germline, CDR1 is GTSNPN, CDR2 SVGIG (reference sequence). V gave up 7 bases and J gave up 5 bases, with 17 bases separating them. The CDR3 totals 14 residues. The method was immunoSEQ multiplex PCR; TCRdb's version includes in-frame clones alone and lacks a portion of them. The sample has approximately 76,000 clones; almost 90% are singletons. This clone occurred a few times. The chain employs TRBV30 and TRBJ1-4; tentatively, D is TRBD1 (6 bases). The sample consisted of CD4+ or CD8+ T cells sorted from blood, taken in a trial of the OX40 agonist ivuxolimab. This clonotype was obtained from an adult with an advanced solid tumor such as melanoma, head and neck, liver or kidney cancer. CDR3 amino acids: CASSRGVPNEKLFF. The CDR3 DNA is TGTGCCTCCAGTAGGGGGGTCCCAAATGAAAAACTGTTTTTT. The whole variable domain, remainder taken from reference TRBV30 and TRBJ1-4, is SQTIHQWPATLVQPVGSPLSLECTVEGTSNPNLYWYRQAAGRGLQLLFYSVGIGQISSEVPQNLSASRPQDRQFILSSKKLLLSDSGFYLCASSRGVPNEKLFFGSGTQLSVL.